Listed here are 19 T cell receptor beta chains from one sample, sequenced in a study of post-analysis software for immune sequencing data. Regarding the study as a whole: Higher frequency in patients than in controls was seen for roughly five TRBV segments, with TRBV5-6, TRBV5-1 and TRBV20-1 among them.

Unique molecular identifiers were present in the TCR beta cDNA libraries. TCRdb recomputed calls from the PCR reads with MiXCR, one row per CDR3 protein. The repertoire has about 820,000 distinct CDR3 sequences, roughly 50% of them found once; the top ten carry about 4.5%. These receptors' antigens are unknown. Sequencing used blood. All receptors come from a girl aged 5 to 17 with multiple sclerosis.

V is TRBV15 and J is TRBJ1-4, with D hard to call. V was shortened by 7 bases and J by 6 bases, with 15 bases between the two germline ends. Per germline, CDR1 LNHNV and CDR2 YYDKDF (reference sequence). CDR3 length: 14 amino acids. The CDR3 loop is CATTSSPADEKLFF. CDR3 in DNA: TGTGCCACCACCAGCTCCCCTGCGGATGAAAAACTGTTTTTT.

This clonotype has just a few counts. The rearrangement joins TRBV15 to TRBJ2-3, with D hard to call. Germline V gives CDR1 LNHNV, CDR2 YYDKDF (reference sequence). This CDR3 has 14 amino acids. The V end was cut by 0 bases, the J end by 0 bases, with 4 bases between. CDR3 loop: CATSREQSTDTQYF. Here the CDR3 DNA reads TGTGCCACCAGCAGAGAACAGAGCACAGATACGCAGTATTTT.

V and J are TRBV5-6 and TRBJ2-5; possible D gene TRBD2, 6 bases. This CDR3 has 15 amino acids. V lost 0 bases and J 5 bases, leaving 14 bases between the germline ends. The germline CDR1 and CDR2 sequences are SGHDT and YYEEEE. CDR3 DNA sequence: TGTGCCAGCAGCTTGGTTCGGGAGCGAGGGGAGACCCAGTACTTC. Protein: CASSLVRERGETQYF.

J is TRBJ2-4 and V is TRBV5-1; the D is unclear. Germline V lookup: CDR1 SGHRS, CDR2 YFSETQ. CDR3 length: 16 amino acids. V was cut by 0 bases and J by 0 bases, with 10 bases left in between. The CDR3 sequence is CASSLEPISAKNIQYF. The CDR3 coding sequence is TGCGCCAGCAGCTTGGAACCGATTTCAGCCAAAAACATTCAGTACTTC.

This clonotype showed up just a few times. This rearrangement joins TRBV20-1 to TRBJ2-3, with D possibly matching TRBD2 (5 bases). The CDR3 spans 14 residues. CDR1 and CDR2 from the germline V gene are DFQATT and SNEGSKA (reference sequence). V shed 1 base and J shed 1 base, with 9 bases lying between them. CDR3: CSARGRVGTDTQYF. The CDR3 DNA reads TGCAGTGCTAGAGGGCGGGTCGGCACAGATACGCAGTATTTT.

The chain couples TRBV10-3 to TRBJ2-3; D gene ambiguous. V lost 0 bases and J 2 bases, leaving 15 bases between the germline ends. The CDR3 covers 17 residues. CDR1 ENHRY and CDR2 SYGVKD come from the germline V gene. Here the CDR3 reads CAISESQLNPHTDTQYF. CDR3 nucleotides: TGTGCCATCAGTGAGTCGCAGCTCAACCCCCACACAGATACGCAGTATTTT.

The chain combines TRBV20-1 with TRBJ2-4; 10 bases are shared with TRBD2. The closer fit of TRBJ2-7 to the DNA end suggests the J call may be wrong. This CDR3 is 16 amino acids long. Germline assignment: CDR1 DFQATT and CDR2 SNEGSKA (reference sequence). DNA for the CDR3: TGCAGTGCTAGGGACGAGACGGGACTAGCGACCTACGAGCAGTACTTC. As protein: CSARDETGLATYEQYF.

This clonotype was seen only once. The chain joins TRBV11-1 to TRBJ2-1; possibly TRBD1 for D (6 bases). This CDR3 is built from 16 residues. The germline V and J ends were trimmed by 5 bases and 2 bases, with 16 bases remaining between them. Germline CDR1 SGHAT, CDR2 FQDESV (reference sequence). CDR3 in amino acids: CASSPTDRPTYNEQFF. The DNA of the CDR3 is TGTGCCAGCAGCCCAACCGACAGGCCCACCTACAATGAGCAGTTCTTC. Full variable domain (missing parts from reference TRBV11-1 and TRBJ2-1): EAEVAQSPRYKITEKSQAVAFWCDPISGHATLYWYRQILGQGPELLVQFQDESVVDDSQLPKDRFSAERLKGVDSTLKIQPAELGDSAMYLCASSPTDRPTYNEQFFGPGTRLTVL.

The chain joins TRBV19 to TRBJ1-5; a possible D gene is TRBD1 (6 bases). V lost 7 bases to trimming and J lost 0 bases, with 10 bases between them. Germline CDR1 is LNHDA and CDR2 is SQIVND (reference sequence). The CDR3 sequence is 14 residues long. This CDR3 reads CASIPGDSNQPQHF. CDR3 coding DNA: TGTGCCAGTATTCCAGGGGATAGCAATCAGCCCCAGCATTTT.

This clonotype was observed a few times. The chain is built from TRBV25-1 and TRBJ2-7, with D perhaps matching TRBD1 or TRBD2 (7 bases each). V lost 10 bases to trimming and J lost 4 bases, with 14 bases between them. This CDR3 comprises 12 residues. Germline-derived CDR1 and CDR2 are MGHDK and SYGVNS. CDR3 nucleotides: TGTGCCACCAGGGGGGAGGGGTACGAGCAGTACTTC. It yields the protein CATRGEGYEQYF.

This clonotype was detected a few times. This chain links TRBV29-1 with TRBJ2-7; 12 bases are a match to TRBD1. Germline V gene data show CDR1 as SQVTM and CDR2 as ANQGSEA. V dropped 7 bases and J dropped 1; count of bases not matched to a gene: 2. This CDR3 contains 13 residues. CDR3 protein: CSAGQGASYEQYF. The CDR3, as DNA: TGCAGCGCGGGACAGGGGGCTTCCTACGAGCAGTACTTC.

As for this clonotype: A read error may explain this, as a much larger clone is one base away. The V and J genes are TRBV20-1 and TRBJ2-7; weak D call: TRBD2 (6 bases). This CDR3 is 14 amino acids long. The V end was cut by 5 bases, the J end by 5 bases, with 19 bases between. Germline loops: CDR1 DFQATT, CDR2 SNEGSKA (reference sequence). Written as DNA, the CDR3 is TGCAGTGCTGTAGCGGAAGGGCCTATCCACGAGCAGTACTTC. It yields the protein CSAVAEGPIHEQYF.

This clonotype was detected a few times. The chain links TRBV2 to TRBJ2-3; either TRBD1 or TRBD2 may supply D (6 bases each). This CDR3 region has 16 residues. CDR1 is SNHLY and CDR2 is FYNNEI in the germline V gene. The V end lost 4 bases, the J end lost 6 bases, and 20 bases lay between the germline ends. Here the CDR3 DNA reads TGTGCCAGCAGTGTAGTCAGGAGCGGAGGGGGGGATACGCAGTATTTT. Encoded protein: CASSVVRSGGGDTQYF.

The rearrangement joins TRBV19 to TRBJ2-7; maybe TRBD1 (6 bases). Judging by the DNA end, TRBJ2-5 fits better; the J call may be wrong. CDR1 and CDR2 (germline): LNHDA, SQIVND (reference sequence). The CDR3 covers 14 residues. The CDR3 DNA follows: TGTGCCAGTAGTAGCTGGACAGAAAAAGAGACCCAGTACTTC. Residues: CASSSWTEKETQYF.

This chain uses TRBV7-9 with TRBJ2-5; D possibly corresponds to TRBD1 (6 bases). Germline V gives CDR1 SEHNR, CDR2 FQNEAQ (reference sequence). Trimming removed 5 bases at V and 3 bases at J, with 13 bases between. The CDR3 loop spans 14 amino acids. The CDR3 DNA reads as TGTGCCAGCAGCCCCGAAGGGGGTAAAGAGACCCAGTACTTC. The encoded protein is CASSPEGGKETQYF.

This chain uses TRBV29-1 with TRBJ2-2, with 7 positions matching TRBD1. The V gene end was trimmed by 6 bases and the J gene end by 5 bases; junction bases not matched to a gene: 12. Germline assignment: CDR1 SQVTM and CDR2 ANQGSEA. The CDR3 runs to 15 residues. For the CDR3, the DNA is TGCAGCGTCCTCCGGGGACAGATGCGGACCGGGGAGCTGTTTTTT. This encodes CSVLRGQMRTGELFF.

This clonotype was detected a few times. This chain connects TRBV12-3 or TRBV12-4 to TRBJ2-7; weak D call: TRBD2 (6 bases). V was cut by 7 bases and J by 1 base, with 11 bases left in between. The CDR3 runs 13 residues. The CDR3, as DNA: TGTGCCAGCACCGGGAGTCCATCCTACGAGCAGTACTTC. Translation: CASTGSPSYEQYF.

This clonotype was observed a few times. The CDR3 nucleotides are TGTGCCAGCAGTTACTCCCTAGGGGAAGCTAACTATGGCTACACCTTC. Encoded protein: CASSYSLGEANYGYTF. The chain has TRBV6-5 and TRBJ1-2, with D possibly being TRBD1 (5 bases). V gave up 0 bases and J gave up 0 bases, with 11 bases separating them. Per the germline V gene, CDR1 is MNHEY and CDR2 is SVGAGI. The CDR3 covers 16 residues.

A remark on this clonotype: One end of the junction does not line up with germline, which may come from a read error. The chain joins TRBV14 to TRBJ1-6, with D maybe TRBD1 (6 bases). Germline lookup yields CDR1 SGHDN and CDR2 FVKESK. The CDR3 contains 17 residues. This CDR3 reads CASSHNRASSYNSPPHF. The CDR3 DNA reads as TGTGCCAGCAGCCACAACAGGGCGAGCTCCTATAATTCACCCCCCCACTTT.